The 19 T cell receptor beta chains given below trace back to one sample, sequenced in a study of blood T cell repertoires in COVID-19. The table came from immunoSEQ multiplex PCR; TCRdb's copy has only in-frame clones and leaves some out. Of some 83,000 clones listed, about four fifths are singletons. Sequencing was performed on peripheral blood. The receptor source for this set is an older man with acute or convalescent COVID-19.

Only a few counts were recorded for this clone. The V and J genes are TRBV3-1 (or the pseudogene TRBV3-2) and TRBJ1-2; D gene unclear. From germline, CDR1 is LGHDT and CDR2 YNNKEL (reference sequence). The CDR3 runs 12 residues. Trimming stripped 3 bases from V and 4 bases from J, with 6 bases between. This CDR3 reads CASSQRAYGYTF. The DNA for the CDR3 is TGTGCCAGCAGCCAGAGAGCCTATGGCTACACCTTC.

This clone was detected only once. V gene TRBV27 combines with J gene TRBJ2-3; 7 nucleotides agree with TRBD1. The ends lost 5 bases at V and 3 bases at J; junction bases unmatched: 14. The CDR3 is 17 residues long. Germline V gene lookup returns CDR1 MNHEY and CDR2 SMNVEV (reference sequence). The CDR3 spells CASSPPWGSGGTDTQYF. The CDR3 coding sequence is TGTGCCAGCAGTCCACCTTGGGGGTCAGGGGGAACAGATACGCAGTATTTT.

The chain links TRBV7-3 to TRBJ2-3; TRBD2 matches 11 bases. This CDR3 has 15 amino acids. The germline V gene has CDR1 SGHTA and CDR2 FQGTGA. Germline trimming cut 4 bases from V and 4 bases from J; bases unmatched to any gene: 4. This chain's CDR3 is CASSSLAGGPDTQYF. The CDR3 DNA follows: TGTGCCAGCAGCTCTCTAGCGGGAGGCCCAGATACGCAGTATTTT.

In regard to this clone: This specimen includes other DNA sequences encoding the same CDR3. J is TRBJ2-7 and V is TRBV28, with 7 bases aligning to TRBD1. Germline CDR1 and CDR2: MDHEN and SYDVKM. The CDR3 is made up of 14 amino acids. V lost 5 bases and J lost 2; bases outside the gene matches: 6. The CDR3 bases are TGTGCCAGCAGTCCCTGGACAGGTACCTACGAGCAGTACTTC. It translates to CASSPWTGTYEQYF.

A few counts support this clone. The V gene is TRBV3-1 (or the pseudogene TRBV3-2), the J gene TRBJ2-2; 7 positions agree with TRBD1. Trimming cost V 3 bases and J 1 base; bases outside gene matches: 2. CDR1 LGHDT and CDR2 YNNKEL come from the germline V gene (reference sequence). CDR3 size: 15 residues. The CDR3 coding sequence is TGTGCCAGCAGCCACGGGACAGTGAACACCGGGGAGCTGTTTTTT. It yields the protein CASSHGTVNTGELFF.

This sequence joins TRBV11-3 and TRBJ1-1; a weak D match, TRBD1 (5 bases). Per the germline V gene, CDR1 is SGHNT and CDR2 is YENEEA. The CDR3 loop spans 13 amino acids. CDR3 nucleotides: TGTGCAAGAGGAAACAGGATGAACACTGAAGCTTTCTTT. This codes for CARGNRMNTEAFF.

This clone was counted once. The chain couples TRBV5-4 to TRBJ2-7, with TRBD1 identical over 8 bases. V gave up 4 bases and J gave up 4 bases; unmatched junction bases: 4. Germline lookup yields CDR1 SGHNT and CDR2 YYREEE (reference sequence). This CDR3 comprises 13 residues. CDR3 DNA: TGTGCCAGCAGCCGGGACAGGAATTACGAGCAGTACTTC. Its protein is CASSRDRNYEQYF.

The chain joins TRBV28 to TRBJ1-1, with TRBD1 matching 7 bases. Germline V gene data show CDR1 as MDHEN and CDR2 as SYDVKM. J lost 5 bases, V lost 4 bases, and 10 bases had no gene match. The CDR3 contains 15 residues. The DNA for the CDR3 is TGTGCCAGCAGTTCCCCAAGGGGGCGGGATACTGAAGCTTTCTTT. This gives the protein CASSSPRGRDTEAFF. The variable domain in full, completed from reference TRBV28 and TRBJ1-1, reads DVKVTQSSRYLVKRTGEKVFLECVQDMDHENMFWYRQDPGLGLRLIYFSYDVKMKEKGDIPEGYSVSREKKERFSLILESASTNQTSMYLCASSSPRGRDTEAFFGQGTRLTVV.

This rearrangement joins TRBV28 to TRBJ1-1; a possible D gene is TRBD1 (6 bases). CDR3 length: 16 amino acids. Germline V gene data show CDR1 as MDHEN and CDR2 as SYDVKM. V lost 3 bases and J 1 base, leaving 15 bases between the germline ends. DNA for the CDR3: TGTGCCAGCAGTTTTGGAGCCGGGACACCGAACACTGAAGCTTTCTTT. It encodes CASSFGAGTPNTEAFF.

The chain joins TRBV30 to TRBJ1-1; no clear D. Trimming took 1 base from V and 0 from J, leaving 3 bases between them. This CDR3 is 12 amino acids long. Germline-derived CDR1 and CDR2 are GTSNPN and SVGIG (reference sequence). The chain's CDR3 is CAWSGVNTEAFF. CDR3 nucleotide sequence: TGTGCCTGGAGTGGCGTGAACACTGAAGCTTTCTTT.

V gene TRBV19 combines with J gene TRBJ2-5; tentative D call: TRBD2 (7 bases). Germline-derived CDR1 and CDR2 are LNHDA and SQIVND (reference sequence). CDR3 length equals 17 residues. Trimming took 6 bases from V and 4 from J, leaving 24 bases between them. CDR3 sequence: CASSRTAGDRRGETQYF. The CDR3 region has the DNA TGTGCCAGTAGCCGAACCGCGGGAGACAGGAGGGGAGAGACCCAGTACTTC.

The rearrangement uses TRBV11-2 and TRBJ2-1, with 12 bases fitting TRBD2. The V segment lost 4 bases and the J segment 8 bases; nucleotides outside the gene matches: 6. The CDR3 consists of 15 residues. CDR1 is SGHAT, CDR2 FQNNGV, per germline. In DNA form, the CDR3 reads TGTGCCAGCAGCTCCGGACTAGCGGGAATGGATGAGCAGTTCTTC. Protein sequence: CASSSGLAGMDEQFF. Drawing the rest from reference TRBV11-2 and TRBJ2-1, the complete variable domain is EAGVAQSPRYKIIEKRQSVAFWCNPISGHATLYWYQQILGQGPKLLIQFQNNGVVDDSQLPKDRFSAERLKGVDSTLKIQPAKLEDSAVYLCASSSGLAGMDEQFFGPGTRLTVL.

The CDR3 spells CASSYGGVEFTPFNSPLHF. The CDR3 DNA follows: TGCGCCAGCAGCTATGGTGGAGTAGAATTCACCCCTTTCAATTCACCCCTCCACTTT. The chain combines TRBV5-1 with TRBJ1-6; D remains unclear. Germline V gene lookup returns CDR1 SGHRS and CDR2 YFSETQ. Trimming left V 3 bases short and J 7 bases short, with 26 bases between. CDR3 size: 19 residues.

This clone was observed a handful of times. The junction differs from germline at one of its ends, possibly a read error. The chain is built from TRBV7-9 and TRBJ1-3; TRBD1 matches 8 bases. The germline V gene has CDR1 SEHNR and CDR2 FQNEAQ (reference sequence). The CDR3 covers 15 residues. CDR3: CASSPVWNAGQGRSF. In DNA form, the CDR3 reads TGTGCCAGCAGCCCTGTGTGGAATGCCGGACAGGGTCGATCGTTT.

V usage is TRBV29-1 and J usage is TRBJ1-1; D may be TRBD1 (5 bases). Germline V gives CDR1 SQVTM, CDR2 ANQGSEA. Trimming took 0 bases from V and 3 from J, leaving 14 bases between them. CDR3 length: 15 amino acids. In nucleotides, the CDR3 is TGCAGCGTTGAAGATACCCGACAGACTTACACTGAAGCTTTCTTT. Amino acids: CSVEDTRQTYTEAFF. Full variable domain (rest looked up from reference TRBV29-1 and TRBJ1-1): SAVISQKPSRDICQRGTSLTIQCQVDSQVTMMFWYRQQPGQSLTLIATANQGSEATYESGFVIDKFPISRPNLTFSTLTVSNMSPEDSSIYLCSVEDTRQTYTEAFFGQGTRLTVV.

This rearrangement joins TRBV12-5 to TRBJ2-6, with D uncertain. Looked up from germline, CDR1 is LGHNT and CDR2 is FRNRAP. The CDR3 extends over 15 amino acids. V lost 3 bases to trimming and J lost 2 bases, with 8 bases between them. The CDR3 region is CASGLYTPGANVLTF. Here the CDR3 DNA reads TGTGCTAGTGGTTTATACACCCCTGGGGCCAACGTCCTGACTTTC.

The DNA of the CDR3 is TGTGCCAGCAGCGCCTCAGGGGGCGCCCACACTGAAGCTTTCTTT. Residues: CASSASGGAHTEAFF. The chain combines TRBV7-3 with TRBJ1-1; 8 nucleotides line up with TRBD1. The J segment lost 3 bases and the V segment lost 5 bases, leaving 8 bases of the junction unmatched. Germline V gene data show CDR1 as SGHTA and CDR2 as FQGTGA. The CDR3 runs 15 residues.

The chain uses TRBV4-1 and TRBJ1-4, with 9 bases aligning to TRBD1. CDR1 is MGHRA, CDR2 YSYEKL, per germline. The V segment lost 4 bases and the J segment 2 bases; nucleotides outside the gene matches: 5. The CDR3 runs to 16 residues. The CDR3 reads CASSPGQGSTNEKLFF. CDR3 DNA sequence: TGCGCCAGCAGCCCCGGACAGGGGAGTACTAATGAAAAACTGTTTTTT.

The chain employs TRBV7-2 and TRBJ2-3, with D perhaps TRBD1 (6 bases). The CDR3 spans 16 residues. Germline V gene data show CDR1 as SGHTA and CDR2 as FQGNSA. Trimming left V 0 bases short and J 1 base short, with 11 bases between. CDR3 coding DNA: TGTGCCAGCAGCTTAGCCGCGCCAGGGGGCACAGATACGCAGTATTTT. This translates into CASSLAAPGGTDTQYF.